Presented here are 23 T cell receptor beta chains from one specimen sequenced in a study of blood T cell repertoires in COVID-19. Clones were read by immunoSEQ multiplex PCR, and TCRdb kept only the in-frame ones, dropping some. The data show 200,000 or so clones, 65% to 90% seen once. Sequenced input: peripheral blood. These receptors were taken from a man in his forties who had recovered from COVID-19.

The CDR3 region has the DNA TGCGCCAGCAGCTGGGGTTTAGCGGGAGCATACAATGAGCAGTTCTTC. Protein: CASSWGLAGAYNEQFF. This chain connects TRBV4-3 to TRBJ2-1, with 9 nucleotides matching TRBD2. The CDR3 contains 16 residues. V trimming: 5 bases; J trimming: 4 bases; junction bases outside the gene matches: 9. Germline V gene data show CDR1 as LGHNA and CDR2 as YSLEER.

Only a few counts were recorded for this clone. The V call is TRBV15, the J call TRBJ1-1; D gene unclear. The germline V gene encodes CDR1 LNHNV and CDR2 YYDKDF (reference sequence). This CDR3 contains 14 residues. The V end was cut by 0 bases, the J end by 13 bases, with 18 bases between. CDR3 DNA sequence: TGTGCCACCAGCAGAGATCGGTCAGGATTGAAGCTTTTCTTT. Translated: CATSRDRSGLKLFF.

The chain joins TRBV5-1 to TRBJ1-1, with D hard to call. V was clipped by 1 base and J by 5 bases, with 15 bases between them. The CDR3 loop spans 15 amino acids. The V gene's germline CDR1 is SGHRS and CDR2 YFSETQ. CDR3 sequence: CASSLLSGSGTEAFF. In DNA, the CDR3 is TGCGCCAGCAGCTTGTTGTCGGGGTCGGGTACTGAAGCTTTCTTT.

The V call is TRBV24-1, the J call TRBJ2-1; D not resolved. V shed 7 bases and J shed 2 bases, with 5 bases lying between them. The CDR3 is 12 amino acids. CDR1 is KGHDR, CDR2 SFDVKD, per germline. The CDR3 nucleotides are TGTGCCACCAGGGAGACCTACAATGAGCAGTTCTTC. The encoded protein is CATRETYNEQFF.

The genes are TRBV27 and TRBJ1-5; 7 nucleotides line up with TRBD1. Trimming took 4 bases from V and 3 from J; bases not matched to a gene: 6. CDR3 size: 15 residues. Germline V gives CDR1 MNHEY, CDR2 SMNVEV (reference sequence). The CDR3 sequence: CASSSQGVTNQPQHF. DNA of the CDR3: TGTGCCAGCAGTTCGCAGGGGGTGACCAATCAGCCCCAGCATTTT.

This clone was picked up one time. V usage is TRBV5-4 and J usage is TRBJ2-2, with 7 bases that match TRBD1. Germline V gene sequence: CDR1 SGHNT, CDR2 YYREEE (reference sequence). V lost 0 bases to trimming and J lost 5 bases; unmatched junction nucleotides: 7. The CDR3 consists of 16 residues. CDR3 nucleotides: TGTGCCAGCAGCTTGGCCGAGGCAGGGGGTACCGGGGAGCTGTTTTTT. It codes for CASSLAEAGGTGELFF. Variable domain in full (rest from reference TRBV5-4 and TRBJ2-2): ETGVTQSPTHLIKTRGQQVTLRCSSQSGHNTVSWYQQALGQGPQFIFQYYREEENGRGNFPPRFSGLQFPNYSSELNVNALELDDSALYLCASSLAEAGGTGELFFGEGSRLTVL.

This chain links TRBV5-1 with TRBJ1-6; D perhaps matches TRBD1 (5 bases). The CDR3 spans 15 residues. Per germline, CDR1 SGHRS and CDR2 YFSETQ. Trimming cost V 0 bases and J 7 bases, with 11 bases left between them. CDR3 bases: TGCGCCAGCAGCTTGGGACAGCTCCGAAATTCACCCCTCCACTTT. This encodes CASSLGQLRNSPLHF.

The chain has TRBV7-8 and TRBJ1-4; weak D call: TRBD1 (5 bases). Germline V CDR1 and CDR2: SGHVS, FQNEAQ. V lost 5 bases to trimming and J lost 11 bases, with 15 bases between them. The CDR3 covers 13 residues. Written as DNA, the CDR3 is TGTGCCAGCAGCCCGCGGGACCCCGGGAAACTGTTTTTT. Translated, it gives CASSPRDPGKLFF.

This chain joins TRBV6-5 and TRBJ2-7; 12 positions match TRBD1. CDR1 MNHEY and CDR2 SVGAGI come from the germline V gene. The V segment lost 2 bases and the J segment 6 bases; nucleotides outside the gene matches: 5. This CDR3 is 15 amino acids long. This chain's CDR3 is CASSYRDRGLSEQYF. The CDR3 DNA follows: TGTGCCAGCAGTTACCGGGACAGGGGGCTAAGCGAGCAGTACTTC.

The chain employs TRBV11-2 and TRBJ1-3; 8 nucleotides line up with TRBD1. J lost 7 bases, V lost 1 base, and 6 bases had no gene match. In germline, CDR1 is SGHAT, CDR2 FQNNGV. The CDR3 sequence is 15 residues long. This chain's CDR3 is CASSLGSGGTNTIYF. The CDR3 DNA reads TGTGCCAGCAGCTTAGGATCAGGGGGCACGAACACCATATATTTT.

A note on this clone: Different DNA sequences within this sample yield the same CDR3. J is TRBJ2-5 and V is TRBV18, with no clear D. This CDR3 contains 11 residues. The V gene lost 2 bases and the J gene lost 5 bases, with 3 bases spanning the gap. Germline values: CDR1 KGHSH, CDR2 LQKENI. CDR3 nucleotides: TGTGCCAGCTCACCAGAGGAGACCCAGTACTTC. Residues: CASSPEETQYF.

The rearrangement joins TRBV19 to TRBJ2-7; D is possibly TRBD1 (6 bases). Germline V gene lookup returns CDR1 LNHDA and CDR2 SQIVND (reference sequence). V was clipped by 4 bases and J by 3 bases, with 16 bases between them. This CDR3 region has 15 residues. The CDR3 reads CASSTGQTLGYEQYF. The CDR3 region has the DNA TGTGCCAGTAGTACAGGACAGACCCTTGGCTACGAGCAGTACTTC.

The rearrangement links TRBV12-3 or TRBV12-4 to TRBJ1-6, with 11 bases lining up with TRBD1. V gave up 6 bases and J gave up 14 bases; unmatched junction bases: 6. The CDR3 length is 13 residues. The CDR3 DNA sequence: TGTGCCAGCAGATTCGGACAGGGGGCGGCCCTCCACTTT. Its translation: CASRFGQGAALHF.

The rearrangement joins TRBV18 to TRBJ2-5, with D uncertain. The length of the CDR3 is 11 residues. Germline loops: CDR1 KGHSH, CDR2 LQKENI. With 3 bases removed from V and 5 bases from J, the gap between germline ends came to 4 bases. This CDR3 reads CASSPGETQYF. DNA of the CDR3: TGTGCCAGCTCACCGGGCGAGACCCAGTACTTC.

Regarding this clone: At the DNA level, this CDR3 is encoded by other sequences in the same sample as well. V gene TRBV6-2 or TRBV6-3 combines with J gene TRBJ2-3, with 7 bases aligning to TRBD1. V shed 3 bases and J 3 bases; nucleotides not matched to a gene: 6. There are 15 residues in the CDR3. Germline V gives CDR1 MNHEY, CDR2 SVGEGT. The CDR3, as DNA: TGTGCCAGCAGTTATTCGGGCAGGGGGACAGATACGCAGTATTTT. As protein: CASSYSGRGTDTQYF.

The V call is TRBV7-2, the J call TRBJ2-5, with 7 bases identical to TRBD1. The length of the CDR3 is 14 residues. Germline assignment: CDR1 SGHTA and CDR2 FQGNSA. V dropped 5 bases and J dropped 3; count of bases not matched to a gene: 6. CDR3 nucleotide sequence: TGTGCCAGCAGCAAAGGGGACAGAAAAGAGACCCAGTACTTC. Amino acid sequence: CASSKGDRKETQYF.

This clone was recorded only once. The chain employs TRBV20-1 and TRBJ2-1, with TRBD2 matching over 11 bases. V was clipped by 3 bases and J by 2 bases; unmatched bases: 6. Looked up from germline, CDR1 is DFQATT and CDR2 is SNEGSKA (reference sequence). CDR3 length equals 16 residues. CDR3 coding DNA: TGCAGTGCTAGTGCGTCGACTAGCGGGACCTACAATGAGCAGTTCTTC. Its protein is CSASASTSGTYNEQFF.

The genes are TRBV6-1 and TRBJ1-1; D remains ambiguous. The CDR3 extends over 13 amino acids. Germline CDR1 reads MNHNS; CDR2 reads SASEGT. Between the trimmed V and J ends, which lost 3 bases and 1 base, there was a span of 6 bases. This CDR3 reads CASSERENTEAFF. CDR3 bases: TGTGCCAGCAGTGAGCGGGAGAACACTGAAGCTTTCTTT.

The gene calls are TRBV5-4 and TRBJ2-7; a possible D gene is TRBD2 (6 bases). This CDR3 comprises 15 residues. Germline-derived CDR1 and CDR2 are SGHNT and YYREEE (reference sequence). Trimming shortened V by 4 bases and J by 3 bases, and 17 bases separated the two germline ends. The CDR3 here is CASSLKPPGGYEQYF. The CDR3 bases are TGTGCCAGCAGCCTAAAACCCCCCGGGGGCTACGAGCAGTACTTC.

This rearrangement joins TRBV7-2 to TRBJ1-2, with unresolved D. The CDR3 extends over 14 amino acids. The V end lost 1 base, the J end lost 7 bases, and 13 bases lay between the germline ends. Germline V CDR1 and CDR2: SGHTA, FQGNSA. CDR3 coding DNA: TGTGCCAGCAGCTTAGACTTCTCAAGAGCTGGCTACACCTTC. Amino acids: CASSLDFSRAGYTF.

This rearrangement joins TRBV5-6 to TRBJ1-2; 10 bases match TRBD1. CDR1 is SGHDT, CDR2 YYEEEE, per germline. The CDR3 totals 14 residues. V shed 4 bases and J 8 bases; nucleotides not matched to a gene: 8. CDR3 sequence reads: CASSTRQGASGYTF. The CDR3 DNA follows: TGTGCCAGCAGCACACGACAGGGGGCGAGCGGCTACACCTTC.

This sequence joins TRBV9 and TRBJ2-3; no reliable D call. The CDR3 extends over 15 amino acids. Germline CDR1 reads SGDLS; CDR2 reads YYNGEE. V was trimmed by 4 bases and J by 0 bases, leaving 12 bases between them. CDR3 sequence: CASSLSPGSTDTQYF. The DNA of the CDR3 is TGTGCCAGCAGCCTTTCCCCCGGGAGCACAGATACGCAGTATTTT.

The chain has TRBV19 and TRBJ2-2, with 7 bases lining up with TRBD1. Germline V CDR1 and CDR2: LNHDA, SQIVND (reference sequence). J lost 2 bases, V lost 9 bases, and 9 bases had no gene match. The CDR3 sequence is 15 residues long. The CDR3 nucleotides read TGTGCCAGCCGAATAGAGGGGGCAAACACCGGGGAGCTGTTTTTT. This sequence encodes CASRIEGANTGELFF.